The 10 T cell receptor beta chains listed next were all sequenced from one sample in a study of T cells in Graves' hyperthyroidism and ophthalmopathy. TCR beta CDR3 regions were amplified from RNA. Initially, a first-round RT-PCR of the TCR CDR3 employed the HTBI primer set. Using its own MiXCR run on the multiplex PCR reads, TCRdb lists one record per CDR3 protein. The data show about 560,000 distinct CDR3 sequences, approximately 15% seen once. Sequenced material: blood. Receptors originate from a woman aged 18-29 years with Graves' hyperthyroidism.

V usage is TRBV27 and J usage is TRBJ1-6; D is perhaps TRBD1 (5 bases). This CDR3 has 13 amino acids. With 3 bases removed from V and 5 bases from J, the gap between germline ends came to 5 bases. From germline, CDR1 is MNHEY and CDR2 SMNVEV (reference sequence). CDR3 DNA: TGTGCCAGCAGTTTGGGGGATAATTCACCCCTCCACTTT. Translating gives CASSLGDNSPLHF.

There are many counts of this clonotype. The V gene is TRBV6-2 or TRBV6-3, the J gene TRBJ2-3; 7 bases line up with TRBD1. Germline CDR1 reads MNHEY; CDR2 reads SVGEGT. J lost 2 bases, V lost 2 bases, and 7 bases had no gene match. This CDR3 spans 16 amino acids. DNA of the CDR3: TGTGCCAGCAGTTACCAACTCAGGGGGATCACAGATACGCAGTATTTT. It codes for CASSYQLRGITDTQYF.

This clonotype was observed at least ten times. This rearrangement joins TRBV2 to TRBJ2-7, with a weak D call TRBD2 (5 bases). The V and J ends lost 3 bases and 7 bases respectively, with 10 bases between them. The CDR3 extends over 12 amino acids. Germline assignment: CDR1 SNHLY and CDR2 FYNNEI. CDR3 sequence: CASSDSGDEQYF. The CDR3 DNA sequence: TGTGCCAGCAGTGACTCCGGGGATGAGCAGTACTTC.

This clonotype was observed a few times. This chain joins TRBV27 and TRBJ2-3, with 9 bases aligning to TRBD2. Germline V gene lookup returns CDR1 MNHEY and CDR2 SMNVEV (reference sequence). Germline trimming cut 2 bases from V and 6 bases from J; bases unmatched to any gene: 15. CDR3 length equals 18 residues. The CDR3 is CASSLEWEPGLAFDTQYF. CDR3 DNA: TGTGCCAGCAGTTTAGAGTGGGAACCGGGACTAGCTTTTGATACGCAGTATTTT.

This clonotype came up a few times. The genes are TRBV7-2 and TRBJ1-4; TRBD1 matches at 9 bases. The CDR3 has 18 amino acids. Looked up from germline, CDR1 is SGHTA and CDR2 is FQGNSA. Germline trimming cut 2 bases from V and 0 bases from J; bases unmatched to any gene: 7. The CDR3 DNA reads TGTGCCAGCAGCTTAATCTACAGGGGGCATGCAACTAATGAAAAACTGTTTTTT. Translating it yields CASSLIYRGHATNEKLFF.

This clonotype is a singleton in its sample. This chain uses TRBV12-3 or TRBV12-4 with TRBJ2-1; 11 bases are a match to TRBD2. The CDR3 spans 14 residues. Trimming at V came to 2 bases and at J to 8 bases, leaving 2 bases not matched to a gene. CDR3: CASSLLAGGYEQFF. The CDR3 nucleotides read TGTGCCAGCAGTTTACTAGCGGGAGGTTATGAGCAGTTCTTC.

The chain combines TRBV19 with TRBJ1-1, with D perhaps matching TRBD1 (5 bases). The germline V gene has CDR1 LNHDA and CDR2 SQIVND (reference sequence). This CDR3 region has 13 residues. With 3 bases removed from V and 5 bases from J, the gap between germline ends came to 10 bases. The CDR3 sequence: CASSMFGATEAFF. CDR3 coding DNA: TGTGCCAGTAGTATGTTTGGGGCTACTGAAGCTTTCTTT.

At least ten counts were recorded for this clonotype. This chain connects TRBV12-3 or TRBV12-4 to TRBJ1-5, with 10 bases identical to TRBD1. The CDR3 has 16 residues. V was pared by 5 bases and J by 0 bases, with 4 bases of the junction left unmatched. The CDR3 protein is CASSPGTGVSNQPQHF. DNA for the CDR3: TGTGCCAGCAGTCCCGGGACAGGGGTTAGCAATCAGCCCCAGCATTTT.

The rearrangement joins TRBV20-1 to TRBJ2-3, with D unclear. This CDR3 has 11 residues. Germline assignment: CDR1 DFQATT and CDR2 SNEGSKA (reference sequence). V lost 3 bases and J lost 6, with 7 bases in between. CDR3 loop: CSARDGDTQYF. The DNA of the CDR3 is TGCAGTGCTAGGGACGGGGATACGCAGTATTTT.

At least ten counts were recorded for this clonotype. The rearrangement links TRBV30 to TRBJ1-5; no clear D gene. This CDR3 spans 13 amino acids. Germline CDR1 and CDR2: GTSNPN and SVGIG (reference sequence). V was pared by 0 bases and J by 3 bases, with 6 bases between. CDR3: CAWSVADNQPQHF. CDR3 nucleotide sequence: TGTGCCTGGAGTGTAGCGGACAATCAGCCCCAGCATTTT.